The clone carrying this T cell receptor beta chain was counted only a few times. Its antigen is as yet unknown. The sample belongs to a study of T cell repertoires in cytomegalovirus infection. Background on the study: Peptides in the study included HLA-C-restricted and HLA-B-restricted CMV epitopes.

General study findings and limits: Clonotypes of TCR beta that were HLA-C-restricted and CMV-specific dominated the ex vivo response. The cumulative frequency of public TCR beta families identified carriers of CMV plus the relevant HLA.

In germline, CDR1 is MNHEY, CDR2 SMNVEV (reference sequence). The J segment lost 6 bases and the V segment lost 6 bases, leaving 13 bases of the junction unmatched. The CDR3 is 15 amino acids. TCRdb analysed the reads with MiXCR anew, one entry per CDR3 protein. The repertoire consists of around 540,000 distinct CDR3 sequences, with around 30% occurring once and the leading ten covering roughly 15%. The receptor was isolated from a human donor in good health (CMV status not recorded). Some clones in this sample may be carry-over from other donors' samples. The V gene is TRBV27, the J gene TRBJ1-2, with 7 bases matching TRBD1. The sample in question was cultured PBMCs, obtained from culture after CMV antigen stimulation. The CDR3 DNA reads as TGTGCCAGCAGGTTCGGGATAGGGCAGGGGGATGGCTACACCTTC. Translation gives CASRFGIGQGDGYTF.